Below are 21 T cell receptor beta chains sequenced from a single sample in a study of T cell clonality in common variable immunodeficiency. Findings of the study overall: Reportedly, TCR beta sequences from common variable immunodeficiency showed fewer deletions and N-nucleotide insertions.

Libraries were prepared by immunoSEQ multiplex PCR; TCRdb keeps only in-frame clonotypes and omits some of them. The ten most abundant clones cover roughly 4.4% of a sample with 15,000 to 17,000 clones. No antigen has been assigned to these receptors. Material for sequencing was peripheral blood mononuclear cells. Receptor source: a human donor with common variable immunodeficiency.

With respect to this clone: The read ends 3 residues before the CDR3 terminus; that terminus is restored from the germline J gene. The gene calls are TRBV11-1 and TRBJ1-1; maybe TRBD1 (5 bases). This CDR3 has 14 residues. With 1 base removed from V and 1 base from J, the gap between germline ends came to 7 bases. The germline V gene has CDR1 SGHAT and CDR2 FQDESV (reference sequence). The part of the CDR3 DNA that was read is TGTGCCAGCAGCTTAGAGGGGCGGAACACTGAA. Translating it yields CASSLEGRNTE. The whole CDR3 protein is CASSLEGRNTEAFF. The complete variable domain, with remaining parts taken from reference TRBV11-1 and TRBJ1-1, reads EAEVAQSPRYKITEKSQAVAFWCDPISGHATLYWYRQILGQGPELLVQFQDESVVDDSQLPKDRFSAERLKGVDSTLKIQPAELGDSAMYLCASSLEGRNTEAFFGQGTRLTVV.

Turning to this clone: The observed sequence ends 3 residues before the CDR3 terminus, with the missing tail filled in from the germline J gene. V is TRBV19 and J is TRBJ1-2, with 8 bases identical to TRBD1. This CDR3 comprises 13 residues. Looked up from germline, CDR1 is LNHDA and CDR2 is SQIVND (reference sequence). The CDR3 loop reads CASSLDRVEGYTF. CDR3 bases read: TGTGCCAGTAGTTTGGACAGGGTCGAGGGC.

With regard to this clone: With the read ending 3 residues before the CDR3 end, the germline J gene is used to fill in that end. The chain has TRBV5-4 and TRBJ2-1; tentative D call: TRBD1 (6 bases). Trimming removed 4 bases from V and 2 bases from J, with 7 bases in between. Germline V gene lookup returns CDR1 SGHNT and CDR2 YYREEE (reference sequence). This CDR3 is 13 amino acids long. The CDR3 DNA, read in part, is TGTGCCAGCAGCCGGGACACCTACAATGAG. The encoded protein is CASSRDTYNE. The full CDR3 reads CASSRDTYNEQFF.

A word on this clone: Read coverage stops 3 residues before the CDR3 terminus; the germline J gene supplies the remainder. The chain recombines TRBV18 with TRBJ2-5; 7 nucleotides line up with TRBD1. CDR1 is KGHSH, CDR2 LQKENI, per germline. This CDR3 has 15 amino acids. V was clipped by 4 bases and J by 1 base; unmatched bases: 6. CDR3: CASSRTGALQETQYF. Partial CDR3 DNA: TGTGCCAGCTCACGAACAGGGGCCCTCCAAGAGACC.

With regard to this clone: The read ends 3 residues before the CDR3 terminus; that terminus is restored from the germline J gene. This chain joins TRBV30 and TRBJ2-2; the match to TRBD1 covers 10 bases. The CDR3 spans 18 residues. Germline CDR1 GTSNPN, CDR2 SVGIG (reference sequence). J gave up 6 bases and V 4 bases, and 17 bases lay outside the gene matches. Incomplete CDR3 DNA: TGTGCCTGGAATCGCATCGGCGGGACAGGGGCTAAATCCGGGGAG. Its protein product is CAWNRIGGTGAKSGE. The complete CDR3 reads CAWNRIGGTGAKSGELFF.

Notes on this clone: Read data end 3 residues before the CDR3 end; the end is taken from the germline J gene. This chain links TRBV19 with TRBJ2-2; D is possibly TRBD2 (5 bases). CDR1 is LNHDA and CDR2 is SQIVND in the germline V gene (reference sequence). This CDR3 is 13 amino acids long. The germline V and J ends were trimmed by 3 bases and 8 bases, with 10 bases remaining between them. The CDR3 DNA, read in part, is TGTGCCAGTAGTATTGCCGGGGAAGGGGAG. Protein sequence: CASSIAGEGE. The whole CDR3 protein is CASSIAGEGELFF.

As to this clone: The missing CDR3 end, 3 residues past where the read stops, is filled in from the germline J gene. This sequence joins TRBV7-3 and TRBJ2-3; D remains ambiguous. Germline V gene data show CDR1 as SGHTA and CDR2 as FQGTGA. The CDR3 sequence is 12 residues long. V was shortened by 4 bases and J by 6 bases, with 8 bases between the two germline ends. Incomplete CDR3 DNA: TGTGCCAGCAGCTCCGTTTCGGATACG. Its translation: CASSSVSDT. The full CDR3 sequence reads CASSSVSDTQYF.

Turning to this clone: The DNA ends 3 residues before the CDR3 does, and the rest of the CDR3 is filled in from the germline J gene. V and J are TRBV19 and TRBJ1-6, with 9 bases fitting TRBD1. CDR1 LNHDA and CDR2 SQIVND come from the germline V gene (reference sequence). This CDR3 contains 17 residues. Trimming took 7 bases from V and 9 from J; bases not matched to a gene: 16. The CDR3 sequence: CASKADRGRGGVSPLHF. The DNA read from the CDR3 is TGTGCCAGTAAAGCGGACAGGGGCCGCGGCGGGGTTTCACCC.

Frequency places this clone as medium-sized (0.01 to 0.1%). The read ends 3 residues early relative to the CDR3; the germline J gene fills the gap. The V call is TRBV12-3 or TRBV12-4, the J call TRBJ1-1; 11 bases align to TRBD1. The CDR3 loop spans 15 amino acids. V gave up 3 bases and J gave up 7 bases; unmatched junction bases: 7. The CDR3 here is CASSFGGTGGYEAFF. Partial CDR3 DNA: TGTGCCAGCAGTTTTGGGGGGACAGGGGGATATGAA.

This clone ranks as medium-sized in terms of frequency. The CDR3 DNA, read in part, is TGTGCCAGCAGTGTGATTATAACAGCGGATGGC. It codes for CASSVIITADG. The whole CDR3 region reads CASSVIITADGYTF. The V gene is TRBV2, the J gene TRBJ1-2; D is undetermined. The read terminates 3 residues before the CDR3 end, so the remaining end is supplied by the germline J gene. This CDR3 spans 14 amino acids. The germline gives CDR1 SNHLY, CDR2 FYNNEI. V lost 4 bases, J lost 6 bases, and 15 bases lay in between.

Comments on this clone: The read ends 3 residues before the CDR3 terminus; that terminus is restored from the germline J gene. V and J are TRBV19 and TRBJ2-3, with 11 bases matching TRBD2. With V trimmed by 4 bases and J by 0 bases, 3 bases remained unmatched. CDR1 is LNHDA, CDR2 SQIVND, per germline (reference sequence). The CDR3 runs to 16 residues. The covered CDR3 bases are TGTGCCAGTAGTACGGGACTAGCGGCTAGCACAGATACG. Protein: CASSTGLAASTDT. The CDR3 as a whole reads CASSTGLAASTDTQYF. Supplemented by reference TRBV19 and TRBJ2-3, the full variable domain reads DGGITQSPKYLFRKEGQNVTLSCEQNLNHDAMYWYRQDPGQGLRLIYYSQIVNDFQKGDIAEGYSVSREKKESFPLTVTSAQKNPTAFYLCASSTGLAASTDTQYFGPGTRLTVL.

Its frequency marks this clone as medium-sized (0.01 to 0.1%). The read comes to an end 3 residues before the CDR3 does, leaving the germline J gene to fill in the end. The rearrangement links TRBV10-3 to TRBJ1-2; TRBD1 matches at 9 bases. The CDR3 totals 13 residues. Looked up from germline, CDR1 is ENHRY and CDR2 is SYGVKD. V shed 6 bases, J shed 4 bases, and the junction held 3 bases outside the gene matches. CDR3 DNA, as far as it was read: TGTGCCATCAGGGGGGACAGGGCCTATGGC. This codes for CAIRGDRAYG. The whole CDR3 region reads CAIRGDRAYGYTF.

Concerning this clone: The sequenced fragment ends 3 residues before the CDR3 boundary, so the rest is inferred from the germline J gene. The chain carries TRBV18 and TRBJ2-7, with D tentatively TRBD2 (6 bases). Deletions cut 2 bases from V and 3 bases from J, with 14 bases between. From germline, CDR1 is KGHSH and CDR2 LQKENI. This CDR3 contains 15 residues. The part of the CDR3 DNA that was read is TGTGCCAGCTCACCAGTAGCGGCAGAGGGCTACGAG. Its translation is CASSPVAAEGYE. The full CDR3 protein is CASSPVAAEGYEQYF.

Concerning this clone itself: The CDR3 end lies 3 residues beyond the end of the read and is filled in from the germline J gene. The rearrangement links TRBV19 to TRBJ1-2, with 7 bases lining up with TRBD1. The length of the CDR3 is 16 residues. With 5 bases clipped from V and 2 bases from J, the junction kept 11 bases outside the gene matches. Germline V gene sequence: CDR1 LNHDA, CDR2 SQIVND (reference sequence). The part of the CDR3 DNA that was read is TGTGCCAGTAGTTCGACCCCGGGACAGAGGAACTATGGC. It specifies CASSSTPGQRNYG. The entire CDR3 sequence reads CASSSTPGQRNYGYTF.

Remarks on this clone: The observed sequence ends 3 residues before the CDR3 terminus, with the missing tail filled in from the germline J gene. The rearrangement joins TRBV18 to TRBJ2-7; D is perhaps TRBD1 (6 bases). Trimming took 5 bases from V and 6 from J, leaving 11 bases between them. The CDR3 sequence is 12 residues long. CDR1 KGHSH and CDR2 LQKENI come from the germline V gene. The part of the CDR3 DNA that was read is TGTGCCAGCTCAATCACAGGGTCCGAG. Its protein product is CASSITGSE. The whole CDR3 protein reads CASSITGSEQYF.

Frequency places this clone as medium-sized (0.01 to 0.1%). Read sequence stops 3 residues before the CDR3 end, and the germline J gene provides the missing end. V and J are TRBV11-2 and TRBJ1-3, with 7 bases aligning to TRBD1. V lost 5 bases to trimming and J lost 3 bases; unmatched junction nucleotides: 4. The CDR3 consists of 14 residues. Germline lookup yields CDR1 SGHAT and CDR2 FQNNGV. CDR3 DNA, as far as it was read: TGTGCCAGCAGCGGGACAGTTCTTGGAAACACC. Encoded protein: CASSGTVLGNT. The whole CDR3 sequence reads CASSGTVLGNTIYF.

Judged by frequency, this clone is medium-sized (0.01 to 0.1%). Coverage ceases 3 residues before the CDR3 finishes, and the germline J gene fills in the end. This rearrangement joins TRBV29-1 to TRBJ2-1, with a tentative D call TRBD2 (5 bases). The CDR3 loop spans 11 amino acids. Per germline, CDR1 SQVTM and CDR2 ANQGSEA. V dropped 3 bases and J dropped 9 bases, with 9 bases sitting between them. The CDR3 here is CSVDGRGEQFF. The covered CDR3 bases are TGCAGCGTTGATGGACGGGGTGAG.

Points on this clone: The read terminates 3 residues ahead of where the CDR3 ends, so the germline J gene completes it. The chain uses TRBV7-9 and TRBJ2-1, with TRBD2 identical over 13 bases. The length of the CDR3 is 14 residues. From germline, CDR1 is SEHNR and CDR2 FQNEAQ (reference sequence). The J segment lost 2 bases and the V segment lost 11 bases, leaving 3 bases of the junction unmatched. The sequenced CDR3 bases are TGTGCCGCGGGGACTAGCGGGGCCTACAATGAG. This sequence encodes CAAGTSGAYNE. The full CDR3 is CAAGTSGAYNEQFF.

Remarks on this clone: The CDR3 end falls 3 residues outside the read, so it is completed with the germline J gene. The V gene is TRBV7-9, the J gene TRBJ2-3; 11 nucleotides line up with TRBD2. Losses at the gene ends were 1 base for V and 4 bases for J; bases not matched to a gene: 1. CDR3 size: 15 residues. Germline assignment: CDR1 SEHNR and CDR2 FQNEAQ (reference sequence). CDR3 in amino acids: CASSLGLAGPDTQYF. Incomplete CDR3 DNA: TGTGCCAGCAGCTTAGGACTAGCGGGGCCAGATACG.

Details on this clone: The CDR3 goes on 3 residues after the read ends, and that part is filled in from the germline J gene. The V call is TRBV7-2, the J call TRBJ2-7, with TRBD1 matching 12 bases. V shed 6 bases, J shed 5 bases, and the junction held 5 bases outside the gene matches. Germline-derived CDR1 and CDR2 are SGHTA and FQGNSA. The CDR3 totals 14 residues. CDR3 amino acids: CASRPGTGGDEQYF. The part of the CDR3 DNA that was read is TGTGCCAGCAGGCCCGGGACAGGGGGCGACGAG.

By frequency, this clone is medium-sized (0.01 to 0.1%). The CDR3 goes on 3 residues after the read ends, and that part is filled in from the germline J gene. The rearrangement uses TRBV5-1 and TRBJ1-6; 7 bases align to TRBD1. V gave up 7 bases and J gave up 7 bases; unmatched junction bases: 8. The germline gives CDR1 SGHRS, CDR2 YFSETQ. This CDR3 has 14 amino acids. CDR3 DNA, as far as it was read: TGCGCCAGCTCTTCCGGGACAGCAAATTCACCC. Protein: CASSSGTANSP. The complete CDR3 sequence is CASSSGTANSPLHF. Full variable domain (outside the CDR3, taken from reference TRBV5-1 and TRBJ1-6): KAGVTQTPRYLIKTRGQQVTLSCSPISGHRSVSWYQQTPGQGLQFLFEYFSETQRNKGNFPGRFSGRQFSNSRSEMNVSTLELGDSALYLCASSSGTANSPLHFGNGTRLTVT.